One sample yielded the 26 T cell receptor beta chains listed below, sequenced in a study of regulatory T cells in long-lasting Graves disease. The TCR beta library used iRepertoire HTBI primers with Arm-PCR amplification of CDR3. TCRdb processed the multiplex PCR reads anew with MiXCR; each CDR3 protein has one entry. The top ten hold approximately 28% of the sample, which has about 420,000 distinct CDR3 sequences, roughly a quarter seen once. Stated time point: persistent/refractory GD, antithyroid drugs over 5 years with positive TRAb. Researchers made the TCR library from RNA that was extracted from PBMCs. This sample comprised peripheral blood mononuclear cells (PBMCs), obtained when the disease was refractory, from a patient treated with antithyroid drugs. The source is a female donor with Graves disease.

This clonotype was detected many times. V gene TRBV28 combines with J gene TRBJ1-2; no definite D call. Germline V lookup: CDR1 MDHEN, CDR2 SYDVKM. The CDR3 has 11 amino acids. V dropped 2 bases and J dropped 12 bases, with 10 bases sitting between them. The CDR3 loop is CASSLGPPHTF. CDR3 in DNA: TGTGCCAGCAGTTTAGGACCCCCGCACACCTTC.

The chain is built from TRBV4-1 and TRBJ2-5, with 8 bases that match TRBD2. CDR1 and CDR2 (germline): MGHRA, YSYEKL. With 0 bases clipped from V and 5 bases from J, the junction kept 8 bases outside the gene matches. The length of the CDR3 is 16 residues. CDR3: CASSQDGAGGGETQYF. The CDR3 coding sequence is TGCGCCAGCAGCCAAGATGGGGCGGGAGGAGGCGAGACCCAGTACTTC.

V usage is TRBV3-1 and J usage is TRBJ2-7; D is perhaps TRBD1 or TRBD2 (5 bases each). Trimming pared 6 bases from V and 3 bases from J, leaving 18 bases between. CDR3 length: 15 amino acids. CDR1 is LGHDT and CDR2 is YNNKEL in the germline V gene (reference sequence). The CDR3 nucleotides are TGTGCCAGCAGTTGGAAGGGGTCGGGATACTACGAGCAGTACTTC. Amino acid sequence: CASSWKGSGYYEQYF.

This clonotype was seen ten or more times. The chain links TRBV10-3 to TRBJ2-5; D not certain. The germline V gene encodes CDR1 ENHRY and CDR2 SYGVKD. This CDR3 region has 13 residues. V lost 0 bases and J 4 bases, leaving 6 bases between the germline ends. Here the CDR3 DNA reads TGTGCCATCAGTGAGTCAAACGGAGAGACCCAGTACTTC. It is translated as CAISESNGETQYF.

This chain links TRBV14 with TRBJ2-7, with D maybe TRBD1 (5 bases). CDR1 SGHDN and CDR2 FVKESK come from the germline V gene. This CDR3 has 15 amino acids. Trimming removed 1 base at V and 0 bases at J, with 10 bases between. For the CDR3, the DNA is TGTGCCAGCAGCCAAGTACCAGGGCACTCCTACGAGCAGTACTTC. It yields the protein CASSQVPGHSYEQYF.

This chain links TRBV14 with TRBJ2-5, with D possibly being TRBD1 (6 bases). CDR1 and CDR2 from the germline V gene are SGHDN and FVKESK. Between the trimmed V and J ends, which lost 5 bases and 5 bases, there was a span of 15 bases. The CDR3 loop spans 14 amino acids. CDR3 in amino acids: CASSKDSPKETQYF. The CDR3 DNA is TGTGCCAGCAGCAAGGACAGCCCCAAGGAGACCCAGTACTTC.

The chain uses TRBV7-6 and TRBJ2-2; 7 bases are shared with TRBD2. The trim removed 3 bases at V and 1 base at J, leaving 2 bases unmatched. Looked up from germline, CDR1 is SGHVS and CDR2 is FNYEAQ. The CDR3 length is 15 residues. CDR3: CASSFGGRNTGELFF. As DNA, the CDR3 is TGTGCCAGCAGCTTTGGCGGGAGGAACACCGGGGAGCTGTTTTTT.

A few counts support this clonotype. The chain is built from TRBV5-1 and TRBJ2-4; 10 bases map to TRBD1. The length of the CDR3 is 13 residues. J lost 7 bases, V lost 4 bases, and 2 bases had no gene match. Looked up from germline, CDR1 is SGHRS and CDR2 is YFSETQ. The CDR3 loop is CASSPDRGNIQYF. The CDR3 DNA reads TGCGCCAGCAGCCCGGACAGGGGGAACATTCAGTACTTC.

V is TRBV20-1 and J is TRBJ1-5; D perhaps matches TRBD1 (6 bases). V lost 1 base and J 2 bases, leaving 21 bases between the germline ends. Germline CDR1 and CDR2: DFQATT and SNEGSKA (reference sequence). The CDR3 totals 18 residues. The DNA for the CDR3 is TGCAGTGCTAGAGCATACCCTTACAGGGTTGGGGGCAATCAGCCCCAGCATTTT. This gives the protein CSARAYPYRVGGNQPQHF.

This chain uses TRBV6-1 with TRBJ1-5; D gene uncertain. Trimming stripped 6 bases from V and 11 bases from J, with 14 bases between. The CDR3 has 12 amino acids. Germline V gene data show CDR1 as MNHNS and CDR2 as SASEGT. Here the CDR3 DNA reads TGTGCCAGCAGACCCACACCGGGATCCCAGCATTTT. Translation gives CASRPTPGSQHF.

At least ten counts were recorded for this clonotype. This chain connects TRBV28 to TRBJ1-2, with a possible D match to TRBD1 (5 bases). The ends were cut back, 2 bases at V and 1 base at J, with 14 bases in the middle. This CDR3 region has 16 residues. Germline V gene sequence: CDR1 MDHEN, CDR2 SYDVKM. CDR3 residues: CASSLEQGRFNYGYTF. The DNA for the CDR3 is TGTGCCAGCAGTTTAGAGCAGGGACGATTTAACTATGGCTACACCTTC.

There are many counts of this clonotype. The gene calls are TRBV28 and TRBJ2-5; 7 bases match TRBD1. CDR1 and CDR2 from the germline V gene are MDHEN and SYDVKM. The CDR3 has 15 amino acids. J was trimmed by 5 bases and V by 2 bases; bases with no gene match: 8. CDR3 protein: CASSLVLPRGETQYF. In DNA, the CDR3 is TGTGCCAGCAGTTTAGTCCTACCCAGGGGGGAGACCCAGTACTTC.

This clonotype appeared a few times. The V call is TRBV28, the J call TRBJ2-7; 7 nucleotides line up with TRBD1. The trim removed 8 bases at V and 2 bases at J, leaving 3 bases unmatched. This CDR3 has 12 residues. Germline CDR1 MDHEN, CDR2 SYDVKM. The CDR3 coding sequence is TGTGCCAGCCAAGACAGGGCCTACGAGCAGTACTTC. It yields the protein CASQDRAYEQYF.

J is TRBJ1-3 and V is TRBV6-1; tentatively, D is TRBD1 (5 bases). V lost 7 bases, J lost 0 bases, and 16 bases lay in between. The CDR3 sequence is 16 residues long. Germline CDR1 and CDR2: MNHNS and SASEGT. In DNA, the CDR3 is TGTGCCAGCACCCAGTCGGGACGGCGCTCTGGAAACACCATATATTTT. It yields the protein CASTQSGRRSGNTIYF.

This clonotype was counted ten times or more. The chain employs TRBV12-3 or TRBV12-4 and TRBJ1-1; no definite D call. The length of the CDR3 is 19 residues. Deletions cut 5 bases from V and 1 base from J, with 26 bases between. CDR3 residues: CASSRIEERMFLKNTEAFF. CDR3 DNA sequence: TGTGCCAGCAGTCGCATTGAAGAGCGGATGTTCCTGAAGAACACTGAAGCTTTCTTT.

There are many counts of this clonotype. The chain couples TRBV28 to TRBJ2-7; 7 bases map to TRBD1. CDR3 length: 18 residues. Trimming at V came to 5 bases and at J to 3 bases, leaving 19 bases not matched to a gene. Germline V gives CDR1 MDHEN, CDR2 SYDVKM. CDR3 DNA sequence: TGTGCCAGCAGTCCGGGTCCCCCAAGGGGGCCTGCTAGCTACGAGCAGTACTTC. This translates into CASSPGPPRGPASYEQYF.

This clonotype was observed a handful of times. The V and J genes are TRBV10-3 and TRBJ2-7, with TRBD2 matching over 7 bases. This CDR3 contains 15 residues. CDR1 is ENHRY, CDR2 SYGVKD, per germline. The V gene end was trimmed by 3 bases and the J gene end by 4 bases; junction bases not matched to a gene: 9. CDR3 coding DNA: TGTGCCATCAGTGAAAGGACTAGTGGGAGTTACGAGCAGTACTTC. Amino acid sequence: CAISERTSGSYEQYF.

This CDR3 reads CASSEMIGGDSPLHF. In DNA form, the CDR3 reads TGTGCCAGCAGTGAAATGATAGGGGGCGATTCACCCCTCCACTTT. The chain recombines TRBV6-1 with TRBJ1-6; TRBD1 matches at 7 bases. Looked up from germline, CDR1 is MNHNS and CDR2 is SASEGT. V shed 2 bases and J 8 bases; nucleotides not matched to a gene: 6. The CDR3 covers 15 residues.

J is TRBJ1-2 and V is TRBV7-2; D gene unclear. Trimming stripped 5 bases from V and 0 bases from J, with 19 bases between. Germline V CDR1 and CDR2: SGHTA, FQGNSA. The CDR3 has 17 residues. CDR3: CASSLSSSGLSNYGYTF. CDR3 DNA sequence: TGTGCCAGCAGCCTATCCTCTTCAGGTCTGTCTAACTATGGCTACACCTTC.

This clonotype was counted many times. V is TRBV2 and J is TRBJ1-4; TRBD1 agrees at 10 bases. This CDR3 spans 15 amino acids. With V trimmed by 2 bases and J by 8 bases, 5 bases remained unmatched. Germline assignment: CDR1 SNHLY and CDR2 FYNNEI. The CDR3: CASSELGTGVEKLFF. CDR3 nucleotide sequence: TGTGCCAGCAGTGAACTGGGGACAGGGGTCGAAAAACTGTTTTTT. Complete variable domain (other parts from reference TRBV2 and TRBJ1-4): EPEVTQTPSHQVTQMGQEVILRCVPISNHLYFYWYRQILGQKVEFLVSFYNNEISEKSEIFDDQFSVERPDGSNFTLKIRSTKLEDSAMYFCASSELGTGVEKLFFGSGTQLSVL.

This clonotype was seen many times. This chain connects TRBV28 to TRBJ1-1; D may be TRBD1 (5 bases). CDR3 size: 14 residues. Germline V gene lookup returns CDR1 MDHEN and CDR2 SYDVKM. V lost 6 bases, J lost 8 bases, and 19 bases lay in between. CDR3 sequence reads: CASRSSGTGGEAFF. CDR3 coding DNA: TGTGCCAGCAGAAGTTCCGGGACGGGCGGAGAAGCTTTCTTT.

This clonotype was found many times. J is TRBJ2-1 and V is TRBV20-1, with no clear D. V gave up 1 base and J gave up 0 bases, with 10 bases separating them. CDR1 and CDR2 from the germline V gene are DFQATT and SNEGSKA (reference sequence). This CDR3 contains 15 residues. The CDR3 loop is CSARVLADSYNEQFF. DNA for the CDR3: TGCAGTGCTAGAGTATTGGCGGACTCCTACAATGAGCAGTTCTTC.

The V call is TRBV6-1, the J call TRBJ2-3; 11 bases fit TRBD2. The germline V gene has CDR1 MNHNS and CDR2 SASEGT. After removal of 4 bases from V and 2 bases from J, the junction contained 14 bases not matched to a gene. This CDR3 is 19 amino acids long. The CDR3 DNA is TGTGCCAGCAGTGGGCCACTAGCGGGAGTCCCCCGAACCACAGATACGCAGTATTTT. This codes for CASSGPLAGVPRTTDTQYF.

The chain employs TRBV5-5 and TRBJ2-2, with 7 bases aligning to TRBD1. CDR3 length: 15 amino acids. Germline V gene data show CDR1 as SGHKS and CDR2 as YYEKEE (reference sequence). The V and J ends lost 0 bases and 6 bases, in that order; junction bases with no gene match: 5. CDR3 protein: CASSLAGTVSGELFF. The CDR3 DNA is TGTGCCAGCAGCTTGGCCGGGACAGTTTCCGGGGAGCTGTTTTTT. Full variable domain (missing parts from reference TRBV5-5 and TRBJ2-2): DAGVTQSPTHLIKTRGQQVTLRCSPISGHKSVSWYQQVLGQGPQFIFQYYEKEERGRGNFPDRFSARQFPNYSSELNVNALLLGDSALYLCASSLAGTVSGELFFGEGSRLTVL.

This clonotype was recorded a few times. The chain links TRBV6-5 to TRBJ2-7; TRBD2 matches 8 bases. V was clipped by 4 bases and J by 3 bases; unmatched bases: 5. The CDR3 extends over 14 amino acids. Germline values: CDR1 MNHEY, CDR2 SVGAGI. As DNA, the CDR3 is TGTGCCAGCAGTTTCGGACTAGCAGACTACGAGCAGTACTTC. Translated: CASSFGLADYEQYF.

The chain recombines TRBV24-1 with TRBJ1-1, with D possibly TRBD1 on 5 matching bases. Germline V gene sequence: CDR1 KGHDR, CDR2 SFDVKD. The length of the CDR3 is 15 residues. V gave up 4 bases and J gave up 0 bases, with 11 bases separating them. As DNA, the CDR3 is TGTGCCACCAGTGACTCGGGACGGCTGAACACTGAAGCTTTCTTT. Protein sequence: CATSDSGRLNTEAFF.